Sequencing of this T cell receptor beta chain was carried out in a study of human T cells and chemical hapten exposure. Study information: Slight differences in pooled library volume were the main source of varying TCR yields across samples.

The time point: patch test 1, 2 weeks after DPC sensitization. Documented treatment: therapeutic diphenylcyclopropenone sensitization with weekly scalp DPC. The study extracted total RNA from unfractionated whole blood. Germline lookup yields CDR1 SGHRS and CDR2 YFSETQ. V dropped 4 bases and J dropped 6 bases, with 17 bases sitting between them. The CDR3 runs 15 residues. As handled by the study authors: Across samples, TCR counts had a median of roughly 96,000 and ranged from roughly 20,000 to 690,600. From the RACE reads, TCRdb called clonotypes with MiXCR, one entry per CDR3 protein. TCRdb, rather than the study authors, made the V and J calls. The repertoire holds approximately 400,000 distinct CDR3 sequences, with around 5% as singletons.

This clonotype originated in a woman aged 50 to 60 with alopecia areata. Some clones in this sample may be carry-over from other donors' samples. The genes are TRBV5-1 and TRBJ2-1, with D possibly being TRBD2 (5 bases). The material was whole blood, obtained in connection with sensitization to the hapten diphenylcyclopropenone (DPC). The CDR3 nucleotides read TGCGCCAGCAGCATACTAGAGTTTAGCAGCAATGAGCAGTTCTTC. The encoded protein is CASSILEFSSNEQFF.